These 5 T cell receptor beta chains were all obtained from the same sample, sequenced in a study of OX40 agonist ivuxolimab in advanced cancers. TCRdb's table, derived via immunoSEQ multiplex PCR, lists solely in-frame clones and lacks some. The sample records roughly 49,000 clones, approximately 91% being singletons. This specimen consisted of CD4+ or CD8+ T cells sorted from blood, obtained in a trial of the OX40 agonist ivuxolimab. These receptors were collected from an adult with an advanced solid tumor such as melanoma, head and neck, liver or kidney cancer.

The genes are TRBV2 and TRBJ2-7; 16 bases agree with TRBD2. J lost 4 bases, V lost 7 bases, and 13 bases had no gene match. In germline, CDR1 is SNHLY, CDR2 FYNNEI. This CDR3 has 18 amino acids. The CDR3 nucleotides are TGTGCCAGCAAAACCATTGGGACTAGCGGGGGGGCAAGGTACGAGCAGTACTTC. Translating it yields CASKTIGTSGGARYEQYF.

The CDR3 DNA is TGTGCCAGTAGTATGGGGAGAGGTTCTGGTGGGGAGACCCAGTACTTC. Residues: CASSMGRGSGGETQYF. This sequence joins TRBV19 and TRBJ2-5, with D maybe TRBD2 (5 bases). V was trimmed by 3 bases and J by 5 bases, leaving 19 bases between them. The germline V gene has CDR1 LNHDA and CDR2 SQIVND (reference sequence). The CDR3 sequence is 16 residues long. The full variable domain, its missing parts supplied by reference TRBV19 and TRBJ2-5, is DGGITQSPKYLFRKEGQNVTLSCEQNLNHDAMYWYRQDPGQGLRLIYYSQIVNDFQKGDIAEGYSVSREKKESFPLTVTSAQKNPTAFYLCASSMGRGSGGETQYFGPGTRLLVL.

V gene TRBV5-1 combines with J gene TRBJ2-7; D is unclear. Trimming stripped 1 base from V and 2 bases from J, with 7 bases between. The CDR3 runs 13 residues. CDR1 is SGHRS, CDR2 YFSETQ, per germline. CDR3 DNA sequence: TGCGCCAGCAGCTTGACAGAAACCTACGAGCAGTACTTC. The encoded protein is CASSLTETYEQYF. The whole variable domain, remainder taken from reference TRBV5-1 and TRBJ2-7, is KAGVTQTPRYLIKTRGQQVTLSCSPISGHRSVSWYQQTPGQGLQFLFEYFSETQRNKGNFPGRFSGRQFSNSRSEMNVSTLELGDSALYLCASSLTETYEQYFGPGTRLTVT.

The chain is built from TRBV15 and TRBJ1-2, with D hard to call. Trimming took 0 bases from V and 8 from J, leaving 4 bases between them. The CDR3 sequence is 11 residues long. The germline V gene encodes CDR1 LNHNV and CDR2 YYDKDF (reference sequence). The CDR3 loop reads CATSREGGYTF. CDR3 in DNA: TGTGCCACCAGCAGAGAGGGGGGCTACACCTTC.

Here the CDR3 reads CASKGLPNTGELFF. The CDR3 nucleotides are TGTGCCAGCAAAGGACTACCTAACACCGGGGAGCTGTTTTTT. The chain uses TRBV6-1 and TRBJ2-2, with TRBD2 as a possible D gene (6 bases). The germline V gene has CDR1 MNHNS and CDR2 SASEGT. The CDR3 loop spans 14 amino acids. V lost 7 bases, J lost 2 bases, and 11 bases lay in between.